Sequencing of this T cell receptor beta chain was carried out in a study of shared clonotypes between healthy human individuals. Overall study findings and caveats: Non-shared clonotypes had lower generation probabilities than those shared by all four donors. The naive CD4 repertoires of a few donors were compared, and roughly 5.1% of clonotypes were shared.

This clone has a single count. The antigen is not known. V lost 2 bases to trimming and J lost 0 bases, with 8 bases between them. The germline V gene encodes CDR1 SGHAT and CDR2 FQNNGV. This CDR3 contains 15 residues. CD8 cells regarded as naive lacked CD45RO, were positively chosen for CCR7, and omitted terminally differentiated effector memory CD45RA+ cells. Sorted subsets were amplified in replicate PCRs using around 200 ng DNA, around 30,000 T cell genomes. The authors' processing: ImmunoSEQ gave junction-only sequences without quality scores, so filtering differed. Using immunoSEQ multiplex PCR, the repertoire was profiled, and TCRdb retains in-frame clones only, with some absent. The D gene and trimming were derived from the DNA, and the V and J assignments and clone size from that table. This sample carries around 700,000 clones, 92% of them seen once, and the ten largest clones take 24%.

The receptor was derived from a man in his thirties or forties in good health. The sample comprised naive CD8+ T cells sorted from blood. The chain recombines TRBV11-2 with TRBJ2-1; D perhaps matches TRBD2 (6 bases). The CDR3 DNA is TGTGCCAGCAGCTTACACGGGAGCTCCTACAATGAGCAGTTCTTC. Residues: CASSLHGSSYNEQFF.